This TCR beta chain was observed in a study of tumor-infiltrating lymphocytes in oesophageal squamous cell carcinoma. TCRdb reanalysed the PCR reads using MiXCR and keeps one entry per CDR3 protein. The table lists roughly 20,000 distinct CDR3 sequences, under 45% of them singletons. With V trimmed by 1 base and J by 3 bases, 2 bases remained unmatched. The germline CDR1 and CDR2 sequences are SGHVS and FNYEAQ. The CDR3 runs 15 residues. The rearrangement links TRBV7-6 to TRBJ2-1; 8 bases map to TRBD1. The receptor's source is a male donor with esophageal squamous cell carcinoma. Sequencing was performed on esophageal tumor tissue. CDR3 DNA sequence: TGTGCCAGCAGCTTAGGGACAGGGATCTACAATGAGCAGTTCTTC. Translated: CASSLGTGIYNEQFF.